The 22 T cell receptor beta chains presented below share a single source sample, sequenced in a study of blood T cell repertoires in COVID-19. Only in-frame clones appear in the TCRdb table, and some are missing; sequencing was by immunoSEQ multiplex PCR. The table records 95,000 to 120,000 clones, 65% to 85% of them present only once. The sequencing input was peripheral blood. The receptors stem from a man aged 45 to 65 with acute or convalescent COVID-19.

The rearrangement links TRBV24-1 to TRBJ2-6; weak D call: TRBD1 (5 bases). V was shortened by 3 bases and J by 2 bases, with 10 bases between the two germline ends. CDR1 is KGHDR and CDR2 is SFDVKD in the germline V gene. CDR3 length equals 16 residues. As DNA, the CDR3 is TGTGCCACCAGTGATCCAGGACAACCTGGGGCCAACGTCCTGACTTTC. Translated, it gives CATSDPGQPGANVLTF.

Worth noting for this clone: A much larger clone differs by one base, so this may be a read error. This chain's CDR3 is CASSRDRVQETQYF. The CDR3 bases are TGTGCCAGCAGCCGCGACAGGGTCCAAGAGACCCAGTACTTC. V usage is TRBV7-6 and J usage is TRBJ2-5; TRBD1 matches at 7 bases. This CDR3 region has 14 residues. Germline trimming cut 5 bases from V and 1 base from J; bases unmatched to any gene: 4. Germline V lookup: CDR1 SGHVS, CDR2 FNYEAQ. Based on the CDR3 plus reference TRBV7-6 and TRBJ2-5, the full variable domain is GAGVSQSPRYKVTKRGQDVALRCDPISGHVSLYWYRQALGQGPEFLTYFNYEAQQDKSGLPNDRFSAERPEGSISTLTIQRTEQRDSAMYRCASSRDRVQETQYFGPGTRLLVL.

This chain links TRBV6-6 with TRBJ1-1; TRBD1 matches 10 bases. Germline lookup yields CDR1 MNHNY and CDR2 SVGAGI (reference sequence). This CDR3 contains 16 residues. Losses at the gene ends were 6 bases for V and 3 bases for J; bases not matched to a gene: 10. This CDR3 reads CASSSGGTGDDTEAFF. The CDR3 coding sequence is TGTGCCAGCAGCTCCGGGGGGACAGGGGACGACACTGAAGCTTTCTTT.

J is TRBJ1-3 and V is TRBV7-3; D gene ambiguous. This CDR3 is 15 amino acids long. CDR1 is SGHTA and CDR2 is FQGTGA in the germline V gene. The V end was cut by 5 bases, the J end by 0 bases, with 11 bases between. The CDR3 coding sequence is TGTGCCAGCAGCCCGGCGGGAAGCTCTGGAAACACCATATATTTT. This codes for CASSPAGSSGNTIYF.

V gene TRBV5-5 combines with J gene TRBJ1-3, with TRBD1 identical over 8 bases. The J segment lost 0 bases and the V segment lost 4 bases, leaving 3 bases of the junction unmatched. The germline V gene encodes CDR1 SGHKS and CDR2 YYEKEE (reference sequence). The CDR3 has 15 residues. The CDR3 reads CASSGTGTSGNTIYF. CDR3 in DNA: TGTGCCAGCAGCGGGACAGGCACCTCTGGAAACACCATATATTTT.

The chain links TRBV21-1 to TRBJ2-7; the D call in the table, TRBD2, was not verified against the DNA. TRBV21-1 is a recognized pseudogene. This CDR3 spans 15 amino acids. CDR3 loop: CASSKEWASGGEQYF. Written as DNA, the CDR3 is TGTGCCAGCAGCAAAGAATGGGCTAGCGGGGGCGAGCAGTACTTC.

The V and J genes are TRBV7-9 and TRBJ1-5; 8 positions agree with TRBD1. The CDR3 loop spans 16 amino acids. Germline values: CDR1 SEHNR, CDR2 FQNEAQ (reference sequence). V gave up 5 bases and J gave up 0 bases; unmatched junction bases: 6. The CDR3 DNA reads TGTGCCAGCAGCAAGACAGGGGAATATAGCAATCAGCCCCAGCATTTT. It specifies CASSKTGEYSNQPQHF.

This clone was counted a single time. The germline gene is not matched at one end of the junction; a read error may be the cause. The genes are TRBV24-1 and TRBJ2-3, with 9 bases fitting TRBD1. The germline CDR1 and CDR2 sequences are KGHDR and SFDVKD. CDR3 length equals 16 residues. CDR3 region: CATGDWTGAAIDTQYF. The CDR3 DNA sequence: TGTGCCACCGGTGATTGGACAGGGGCGGCAATAGATACGCAGTATTTT.

This chain joins TRBV28 and TRBJ2-2, with D perhaps matching TRBD1 (6 bases). This CDR3 is built from 14 residues. CDR1 and CDR2 (germline): MDHEN, SYDVKM. Trimming pared 8 bases from V and 0 bases from J, leaving 10 bases between. CDR3 nucleotides: TGTGCCAGCGGCAGGGACACGAACACCGGGGAGCTGTTTTTT. It yields the protein CASGRDTNTGELFF.

The rearrangement links TRBV7-3 to TRBJ1-1; D gene ambiguous. This CDR3 has 17 amino acids. The germline gives CDR1 SGHTA, CDR2 FQGTGA. V was clipped by 5 bases and J by 0 bases, with 19 bases between them. CDR3 DNA: TGTGCCAGCAGCCCTGCCGGCCTAGCCGGCTTGAACACTGAAGCTTTCTTT. It is translated as CASSPAGLAGLNTEAFF.

The chain employs TRBV19 and TRBJ2-3, with a weak D call TRBD1 (5 bases). The CDR3 has 12 residues. Per the germline V gene, CDR1 is LNHDA and CDR2 is SQIVND (reference sequence). V shed 8 bases and J shed 5 bases, with 11 bases lying between them. CDR3 region: CASHGQGDTQYF. The CDR3 coding sequence is TGTGCCAGTCACGGGCAGGGAGATACGCAGTATTTT. The whole variable domain, remainder taken from reference TRBV19 and TRBJ2-3, is DGGITQSPKYLFRKEGQNVTLSCEQNLNHDAMYWYRQDPGQGLRLIYYSQIVNDFQKGDIAEGYSVSREKKESFPLTVTSAQKNPTAFYLCASHGQGDTQYFGPGTRLTVL.

The sample holds a few counts of this clone. This sequence joins TRBV4-1 and TRBJ2-1, with 8 bases that match TRBD1. Germline values: CDR1 MGHRA, CDR2 YSYEKL. The V segment lost 4 bases and the J segment 4 bases; nucleotides outside the gene matches: 6. The CDR3 extends over 15 amino acids. This CDR3 reads CASSPSQGVYNEQFF. As DNA, the CDR3 is TGCGCCAGCAGCCCCTCACAGGGGGTGTACAATGAGCAGTTCTTC.

The genes are TRBV10-2 and TRBJ1-2; no clear D. The CDR3 totals 13 residues. Trimming stripped 4 bases from V and 6 bases from J, with 12 bases between. CDR1 is WSHSY and CDR2 is SAAADI in the germline V gene. The CDR3 DNA reads as TGCGCCAGCAGTGGGGCCAGGACTGATGGCTACACCTTC. Translating it yields CASSGARTDGYTF.

The rearrangement joins TRBV14 to TRBJ1-2, with 10 bases that match TRBD1. The CDR3 loop spans 14 amino acids. V gave up 6 bases and J gave up 2 bases; unmatched junction bases: 3. Looked up from germline, CDR1 is SGHDN and CDR2 is FVKESK. The CDR3 sequence is CASRATGGNYGYTF. The CDR3 DNA reads as TGTGCCAGCAGGGCGACAGGGGGCAACTATGGCTACACCTTC.

V gene TRBV5-3 combines with J gene TRBJ2-4; D is possibly TRBD2 (6 bases). TRBV5-3 qualifies as an ORF whose function is uncertain. The CDR3 spans 17 residues. V gave up 6 bases and J gave up 0 bases, with 19 bases separating them. CDR3: CARKDFGTYLAKNIQYF. The CDR3 nucleotides are TGTGCCAGAAAGGACTTCGGGACTTACCTAGCCAAAAACATTCAGTACTTC.

The CDR3 region is CASTSGDEQYF. In DNA form, the CDR3 reads TGTGCCAGCACCTCGGGGGACGAGCAGTACTTC. This chain links TRBV28 with TRBJ2-7; possible D gene TRBD2, 6 bases. Germline loops: CDR1 MDHEN, CDR2 SYDVKM. Trimming left V 7 bases short and J 5 bases short, with 9 bases between. This CDR3 region has 11 residues.

The chain uses TRBV5-5 and TRBJ2-7; 9 bases fit TRBD1. Looked up from germline, CDR1 is SGHKS and CDR2 is YYEKEE (reference sequence). V shed 3 bases, J shed 2 bases, and the junction held 6 bases outside the gene matches. The length of the CDR3 is 15 residues. The CDR3 DNA sequence: TGTGCCAGCAGCTCCGCCGGGACAGGGCCCTACGAGCAGTACGTC. It is translated as CASSSAGTGPYEQYV.

The chain employs TRBV28 and TRBJ1-1; 7 nucleotides match TRBD1. Germline V gene lookup returns CDR1 MDHEN and CDR2 SYDVKM. The trim removed 6 bases at V and 1 base at J, leaving 5 bases unmatched. The CDR3 totals 14 residues. Here the CDR3 DNA reads TGTGCCAGCAGGGGAGACAGGGAGAACACTGAAGCTTTCTTT. Encoded protein: CASRGDRENTEAFF. The variable domain in full, completed from reference TRBV28 and TRBJ1-1, reads DVKVTQSSRYLVKRTGEKVFLECVQDMDHENMFWYRQDPGLGLRLIYFSYDVKMKEKGDIPEGYSVSREKKERFSLILESASTNQTSMYLCASRGDRENTEAFFGQGTRLTVV.

This clone was counted a few times. V usage is TRBV30 and J usage is TRBJ1-2; TRBD1 might be the D (5 bases). The V gene lost 1 base and the J gene lost 7 bases, with 10 bases spanning the gap. Germline CDR1 is GTSNPN and CDR2 is SVGIG (reference sequence). CDR3 length: 12 residues. The CDR3 DNA is TGTGCCTGGAGTGAAGACAGTGGTGGCTACACCTTC. Translation: CAWSEDSGGYTF.

The rearrangement joins TRBV9 to TRBJ2-7; 9 nucleotides match TRBD1. The CDR3 has 14 amino acids. V lost 4 bases, J lost 5 bases, and 7 bases stayed unmatched. Germline lookup yields CDR1 SGDLS and CDR2 YYNGEE. The CDR3, as DNA: TGTGCCAGCAGCTCGGGACAGGGTACAGACGAGCAGTACTTC. Protein sequence: CASSSGQGTDEQYF.

The chain links TRBV10-3 to TRBJ1-2; TRBD1 is a possible D gene (6 bases). Trimming cost V 3 bases and J 8 bases, with 16 bases left between them. This CDR3 is built from 14 residues. Germline V gene data show CDR1 as ENHRY and CDR2 as SYGVKD. The CDR3 coding sequence is TGTGCCATCAGTGATCCGGGACAAGTTTCCGGCTACACCTTC. It is translated as CAISDPGQVSGYTF.

This chain links TRBV7-6 with TRBJ1-1; no clear D gene. CDR1 and CDR2 from the germline V gene are SGHVS and FNYEAQ. V gave up 5 bases and J gave up 1 base, with 11 bases separating them. This CDR3 has 14 amino acids. This chain's CDR3 is CASSLTVGNTEAFF. The CDR3 DNA follows: TGTGCCAGCAGCCTCACAGTAGGGAACACTGAAGCTTTCTTT.